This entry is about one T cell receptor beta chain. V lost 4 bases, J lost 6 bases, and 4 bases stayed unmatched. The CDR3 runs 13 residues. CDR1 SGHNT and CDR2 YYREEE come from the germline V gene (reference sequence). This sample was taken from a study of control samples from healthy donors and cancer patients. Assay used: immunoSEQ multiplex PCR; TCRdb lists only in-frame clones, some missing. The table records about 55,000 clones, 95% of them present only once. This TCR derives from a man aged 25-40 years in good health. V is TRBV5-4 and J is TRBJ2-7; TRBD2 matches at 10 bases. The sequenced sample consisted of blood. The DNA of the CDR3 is TGTGCCAGCAGCGCGGGACTAGCGAGCGAGCAGTACTTC. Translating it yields CASSAGLASEQYF.